Included here is one T cell receptor beta chain sequence, with context. This sample was taken from a study of blood T cell repertoires in COVID-19. Turning to the study itself: Samples taken during acute and convalescent COVID-19 were collected in the United States, Italy and Spain.

The CDR3 is 13 amino acids. V dropped 4 bases and J dropped 2 bases, with 9 bases sitting between them. Germline lookup yields CDR1 SGHRS and CDR2 YFSETQ. Authors' methods: Cell counts per sample came from amplifying reference gene primers. Clones were sequenced by immunoSEQ multiplex PCR, and TCRdb holds only the in-frame ones, with some missing. The DNA gave D and trimming, while V, J and clone size come from that table. Of roughly 74,000 clones listed, about 88% were seen once; the top ten hold less than 3%. This TCR derives from a man between 65 and 85 years old with active or convalescent COVID-19. This sequence joins TRBV5-1 and TRBJ1-2, with no clear D. Sample: peripheral blood. CDR3 coding DNA: TGCGCCAGCAGCGTAACGGGGAACTATGGCTACACCTTC. Its protein product is CASSVTGNYGYTF.